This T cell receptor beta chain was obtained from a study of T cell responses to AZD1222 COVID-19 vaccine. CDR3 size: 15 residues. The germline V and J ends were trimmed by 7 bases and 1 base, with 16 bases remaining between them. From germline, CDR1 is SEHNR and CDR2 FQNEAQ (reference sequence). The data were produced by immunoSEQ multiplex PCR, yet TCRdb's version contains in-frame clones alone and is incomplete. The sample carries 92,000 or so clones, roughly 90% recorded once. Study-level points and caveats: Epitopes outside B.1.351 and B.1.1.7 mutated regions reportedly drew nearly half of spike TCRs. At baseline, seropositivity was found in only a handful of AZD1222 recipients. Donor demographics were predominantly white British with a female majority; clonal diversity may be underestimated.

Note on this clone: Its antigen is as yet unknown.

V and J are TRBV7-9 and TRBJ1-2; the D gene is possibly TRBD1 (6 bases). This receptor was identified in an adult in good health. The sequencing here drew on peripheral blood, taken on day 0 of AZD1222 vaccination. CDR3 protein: CASTPPGGLNYGYTF. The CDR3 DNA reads TGTGCCAGCACCCCGCCCGGGGGGCTTAACTATGGCTACACCTTC.